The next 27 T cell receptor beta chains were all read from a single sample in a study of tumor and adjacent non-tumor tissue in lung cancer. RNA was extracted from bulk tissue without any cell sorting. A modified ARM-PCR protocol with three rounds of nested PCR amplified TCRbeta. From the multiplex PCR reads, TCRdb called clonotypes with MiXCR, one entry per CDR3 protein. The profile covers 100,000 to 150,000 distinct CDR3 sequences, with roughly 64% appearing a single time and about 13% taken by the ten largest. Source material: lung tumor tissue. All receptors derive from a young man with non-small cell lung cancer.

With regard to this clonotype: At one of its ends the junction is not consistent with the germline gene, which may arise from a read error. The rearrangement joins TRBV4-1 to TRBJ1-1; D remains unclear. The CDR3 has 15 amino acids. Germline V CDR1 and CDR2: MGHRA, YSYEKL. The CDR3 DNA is TGTGCCAGCAGCCAAGAACCGGGAGTGAACACTGAAGCTTTCTTT. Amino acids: CASSQEPGVNTEAFF.

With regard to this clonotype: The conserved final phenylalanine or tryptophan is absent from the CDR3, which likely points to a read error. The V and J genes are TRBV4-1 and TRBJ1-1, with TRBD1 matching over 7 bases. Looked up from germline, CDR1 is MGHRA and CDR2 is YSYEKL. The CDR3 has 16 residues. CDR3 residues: CASSQDIYRGGTEAFY. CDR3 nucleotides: TGCGCAAGCAGCCAAGATATTTACAGGGGAGGCACTGAAGCTTTCTAT.

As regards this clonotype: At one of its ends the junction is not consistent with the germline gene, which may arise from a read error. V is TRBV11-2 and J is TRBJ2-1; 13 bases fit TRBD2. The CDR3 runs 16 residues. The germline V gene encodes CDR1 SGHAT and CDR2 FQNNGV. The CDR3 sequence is CASNLPGTSGINEQLF. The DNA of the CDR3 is TGTGCCAGCAACTTACCCGGGACTAGCGGGATCAATGAGCAGCTCTTC.

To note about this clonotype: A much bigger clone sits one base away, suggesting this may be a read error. Here the CDR3 reads CASVSRPGDHYEQYF. DNA for the CDR3: TGTGCCAGTGTGTCTCGGCCGGGGGATCACTACGAGCAGTACTTC. This chain uses TRBV6-6 with TRBJ2-7, with D perhaps matching TRBD2 (6 bases). Germline V gene sequence: CDR1 MNHNY, CDR2 SVGAGI (reference sequence). The CDR3 sequence is 15 residues long. V was pared by 9 bases and J by 3 bases, with 21 bases between.

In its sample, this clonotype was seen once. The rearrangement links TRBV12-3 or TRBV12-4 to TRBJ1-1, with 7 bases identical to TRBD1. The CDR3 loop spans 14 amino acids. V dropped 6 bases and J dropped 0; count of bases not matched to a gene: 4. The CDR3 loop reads CASRTGTVNTEAFF. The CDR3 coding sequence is TGTGCCAGCAGAACTGGGACAGTGAACACTGAAGCTTTCTTT.

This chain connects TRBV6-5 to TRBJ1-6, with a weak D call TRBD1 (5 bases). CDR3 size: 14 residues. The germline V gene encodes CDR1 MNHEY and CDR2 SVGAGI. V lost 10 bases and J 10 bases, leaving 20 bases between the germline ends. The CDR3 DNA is TGTGCCACTCCCGATGGGGGGTTATGGTCACCCCTCCACTTT. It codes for CATPDGGLWSPLHF.

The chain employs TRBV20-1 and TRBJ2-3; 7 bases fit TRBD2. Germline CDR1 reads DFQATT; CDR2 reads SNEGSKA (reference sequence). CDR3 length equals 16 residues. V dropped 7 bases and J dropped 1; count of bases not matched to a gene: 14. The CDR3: CSVSPPGGMGTDTQYF. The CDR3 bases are TGCAGTGTTAGTCCCCCGGGGGGTATGGGCACAGATACGCAGTATTTT.

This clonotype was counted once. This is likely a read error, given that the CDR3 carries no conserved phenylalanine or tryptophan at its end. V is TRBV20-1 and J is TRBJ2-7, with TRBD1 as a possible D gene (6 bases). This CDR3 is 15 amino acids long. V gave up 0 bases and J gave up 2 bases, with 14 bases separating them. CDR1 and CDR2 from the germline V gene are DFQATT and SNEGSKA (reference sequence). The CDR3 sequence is CSARDSRGLPYEQYS. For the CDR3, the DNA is TGCAGTGCTAGAGACTCCAGGGGTCTCCCCTACGAGCAGTACTCC.

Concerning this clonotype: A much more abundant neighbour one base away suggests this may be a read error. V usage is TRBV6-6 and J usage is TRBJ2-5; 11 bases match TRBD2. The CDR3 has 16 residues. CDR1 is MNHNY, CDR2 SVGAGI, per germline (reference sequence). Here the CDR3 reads CASSYLAGGPSETHYF. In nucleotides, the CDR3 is TGTGCCAGCAGTTACTTAGCGGGAGGGCCATCAGAGACCCATTACTTC.

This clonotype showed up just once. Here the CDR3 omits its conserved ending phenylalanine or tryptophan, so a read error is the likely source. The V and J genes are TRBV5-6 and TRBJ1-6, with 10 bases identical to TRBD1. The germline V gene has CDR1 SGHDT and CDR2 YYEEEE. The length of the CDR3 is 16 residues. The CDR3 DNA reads TGTGTCAGCAGCCTGGACAGGGGGGCGACCAGTTCACCCCTCCACCTT. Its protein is CVSSLDRGATSSPLHL.

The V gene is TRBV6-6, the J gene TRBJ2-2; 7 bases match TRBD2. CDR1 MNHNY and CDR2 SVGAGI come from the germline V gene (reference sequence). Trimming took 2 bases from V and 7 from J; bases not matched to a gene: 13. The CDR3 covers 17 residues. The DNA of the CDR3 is TGTGCCAGCAGTTACCCTGGACTAGTGGGAGGGAACGGGGAGCTGTTTTTT. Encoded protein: CASSYPGLVGGNGELFF.

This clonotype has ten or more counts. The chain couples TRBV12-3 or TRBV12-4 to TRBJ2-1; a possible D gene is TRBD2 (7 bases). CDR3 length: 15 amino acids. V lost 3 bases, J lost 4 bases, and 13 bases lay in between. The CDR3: CASSLGGAEYNEQFF. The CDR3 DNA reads TGTGCCAGCAGTTTGGGGGGGGCTGAGTACAATGAGCAGTTCTTC.

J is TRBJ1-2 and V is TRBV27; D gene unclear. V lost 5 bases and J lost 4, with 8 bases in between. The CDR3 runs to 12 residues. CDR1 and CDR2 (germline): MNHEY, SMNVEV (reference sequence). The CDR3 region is CASSRVGYGYTF. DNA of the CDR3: TGTGCCAGCAGTAGGGTAGGCTATGGCTACACCTTC.

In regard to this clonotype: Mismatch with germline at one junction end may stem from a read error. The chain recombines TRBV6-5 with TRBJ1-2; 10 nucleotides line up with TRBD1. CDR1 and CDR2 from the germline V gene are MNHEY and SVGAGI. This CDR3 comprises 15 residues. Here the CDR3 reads CSSSYTTGGEYGDTF. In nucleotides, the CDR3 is TGTTCCAGTAGTTATACGACAGGGGGCGAGTATGGCGACACCTTC.

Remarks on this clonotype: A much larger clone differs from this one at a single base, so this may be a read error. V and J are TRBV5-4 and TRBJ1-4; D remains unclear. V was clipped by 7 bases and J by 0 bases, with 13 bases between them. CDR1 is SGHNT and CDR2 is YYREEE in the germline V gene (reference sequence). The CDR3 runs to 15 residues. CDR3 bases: TGTGCCAGCCGCATGATGGATTCAACTAATGAAAAACTGTTTTTT. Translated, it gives CASRMMDSTNEKLFF.

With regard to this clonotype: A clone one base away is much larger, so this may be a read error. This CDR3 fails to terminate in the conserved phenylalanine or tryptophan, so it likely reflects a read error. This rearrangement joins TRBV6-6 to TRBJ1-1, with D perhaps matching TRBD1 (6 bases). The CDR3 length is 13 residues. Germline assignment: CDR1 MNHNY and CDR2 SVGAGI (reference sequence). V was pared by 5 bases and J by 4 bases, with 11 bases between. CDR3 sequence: CASSPGVTTEAFL. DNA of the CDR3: TGTGCCAGCAGTCCAGGGGTTACCACTGAAGCTTTCTTA.

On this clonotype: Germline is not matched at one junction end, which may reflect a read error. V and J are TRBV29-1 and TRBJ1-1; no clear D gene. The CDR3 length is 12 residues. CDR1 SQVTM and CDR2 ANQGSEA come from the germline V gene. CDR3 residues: CSVGLYGIEAFF. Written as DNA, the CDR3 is TGCAGCGTTGGACTCTATGGCATTGAAGCTTTCTTC.

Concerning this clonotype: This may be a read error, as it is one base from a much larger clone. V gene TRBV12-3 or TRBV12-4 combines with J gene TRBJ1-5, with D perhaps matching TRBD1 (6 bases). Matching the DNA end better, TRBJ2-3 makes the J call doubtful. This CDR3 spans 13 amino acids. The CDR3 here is CASSQDRNQPQYF. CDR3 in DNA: TGTGCCAGCAGTCAGGACAGAAATCAGCCCCAGTATTTT.

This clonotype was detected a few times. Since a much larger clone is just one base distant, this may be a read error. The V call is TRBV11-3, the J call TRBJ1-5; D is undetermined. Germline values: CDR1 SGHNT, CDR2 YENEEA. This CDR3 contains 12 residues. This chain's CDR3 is CACSRGDQPQHF. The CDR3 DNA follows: TGTGCCTGCAGCCGCGGGGATCAGCCCCAGCATTTT.

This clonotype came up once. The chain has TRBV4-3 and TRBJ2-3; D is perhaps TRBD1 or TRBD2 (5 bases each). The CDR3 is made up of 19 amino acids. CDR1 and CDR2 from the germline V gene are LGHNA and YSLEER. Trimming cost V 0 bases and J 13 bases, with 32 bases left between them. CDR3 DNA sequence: TGCGCCAGCAGCCAAGAATCTGCAGGGAGATCTATGGCCACAGATATGAAGTATTTT. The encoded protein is CASSQESAGRSMATDMKYF.

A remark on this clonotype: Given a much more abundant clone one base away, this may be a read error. In DNA form, the CDR3 reads TGTGCCAGCAGCCGACAGGGACAGCAAGCTTTCTTT. Translation gives CASSRQGQQAFF. The V call is TRBV6-6, the J call TRBJ1-1, with 7 bases matching TRBD1. This CDR3 region has 12 residues. Germline CDR1 MNHNY, CDR2 SVGAGI (reference sequence). The J segment lost 9 bases and the V segment lost 6 bases, leaving 7 bases of the junction unmatched.

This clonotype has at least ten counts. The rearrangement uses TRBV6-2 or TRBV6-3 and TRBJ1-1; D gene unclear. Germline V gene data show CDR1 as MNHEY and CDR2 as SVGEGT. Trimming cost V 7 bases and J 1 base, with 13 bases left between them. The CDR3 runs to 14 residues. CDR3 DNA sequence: TGTGCCAGCACTGAGGCCACGCCGAACACTGAAGCTTTCTTT. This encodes CASTEATPNTEAFF.

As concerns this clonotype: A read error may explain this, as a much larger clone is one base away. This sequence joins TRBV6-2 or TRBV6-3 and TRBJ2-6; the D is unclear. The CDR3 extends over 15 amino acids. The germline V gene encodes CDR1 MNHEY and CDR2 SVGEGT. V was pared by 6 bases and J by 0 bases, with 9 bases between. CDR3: CASSDTGSGANVLTF. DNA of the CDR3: TGTGCCAGCAGCGACACCGGCTCTGGGGCCAACGTCCTGACTTTC.

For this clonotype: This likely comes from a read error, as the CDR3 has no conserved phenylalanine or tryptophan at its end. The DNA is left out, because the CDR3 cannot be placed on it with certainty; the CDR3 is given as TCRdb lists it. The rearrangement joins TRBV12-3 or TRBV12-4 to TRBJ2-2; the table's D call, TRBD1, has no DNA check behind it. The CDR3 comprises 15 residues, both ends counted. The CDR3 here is CASSLQGWNTGEMLI.

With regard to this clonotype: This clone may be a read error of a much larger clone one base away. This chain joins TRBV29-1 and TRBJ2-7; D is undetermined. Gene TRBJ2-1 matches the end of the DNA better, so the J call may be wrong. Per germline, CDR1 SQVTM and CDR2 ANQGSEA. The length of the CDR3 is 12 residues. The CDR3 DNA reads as TGCAGCGTTGAATCAAACTCCTACGAGCAGTTCTTC. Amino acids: CSVESNSYEQFF.

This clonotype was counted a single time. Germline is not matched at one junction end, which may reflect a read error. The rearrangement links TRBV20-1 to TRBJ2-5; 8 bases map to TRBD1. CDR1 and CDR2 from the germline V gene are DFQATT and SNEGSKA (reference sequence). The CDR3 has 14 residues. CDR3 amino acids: CSAPGQGTGETLYF. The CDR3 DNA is TGCAGTGCACCAGGACAGGGAACGGGAGAGACCCTGTACTTC.

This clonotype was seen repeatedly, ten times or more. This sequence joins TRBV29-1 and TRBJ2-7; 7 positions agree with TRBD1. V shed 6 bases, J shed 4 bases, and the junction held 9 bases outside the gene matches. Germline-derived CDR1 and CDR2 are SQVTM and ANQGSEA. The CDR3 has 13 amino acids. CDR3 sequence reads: CSVRPKQGYEQYF. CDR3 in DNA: TGCAGCGTAAGACCCAAACAGGGGTACGAGCAGTACTTC.